The 14 T cell receptor beta chains in this list originate from one sample, sequenced in a study of naive and memory T cell subsets. The beta constant-region primer was an equimolar mix of two oligonucleotides covering TRBC1 and TRBC2. Four rounds of PCR amplified the ligated cDNA using nested alpha and beta constant-region primers plus SP2. TCRdb re-analysed the UMI-ligation and nested PCR reads in MiXCR, keeping a single row per CDR3 protein. The top ten hold 1.2% of the sample, which has 80,000 to 95,000 distinct CDR3 sequences, about 10% seen once. The sample consisted of naive CD8+ T cells from blood. These receptors were obtained from a human donor in good health.

In this sample, this clonotype turned up many times. The genes are TRBV29-1 and TRBJ1-5; unclear D gene. Trimming took 5 bases from V and 0 from J, leaving 11 bases between them. Per the germline V gene, CDR1 is SQVTM and CDR2 is ANQGSEA. The CDR3 contains 14 residues. The CDR3 bases are TGCAGCGTTCTAGACACCTATAGCAATCAGCCCCAGCATTTT. Translated: CSVLDTYSNQPQHF.

The chain has TRBV29-1 and TRBJ2-7; D may be TRBD2 (5 bases). The CDR3 covers 14 residues. The germline gives CDR1 SQVTM, CDR2 ANQGSEA. V was cut by 6 bases and J by 1 base, with 16 bases left in between. The CDR3 sequence is CSVDGLKGSYEQYF. CDR3 sequence (DNA): TGCAGCGTCGATGGACTGAAGGGATCCTACGAGCAGTACTTC.

This clonotype showed up just a few times. The rearrangement joins TRBV28 to TRBJ2-1; D not resolved. The CDR3 sequence is 15 residues long. The V gene's germline CDR1 is MDHEN and CDR2 SYDVKM. V lost 1 base to trimming and J lost 3 bases, with 10 bases between them. The CDR3 loop is CASSLSRARYNEQFF. The CDR3 DNA reads TGTGCCAGCAGTTTATCTCGGGCTCGCTACAATGAGCAGTTCTTC.

This clonotype was seen at least ten times. The CDR3 protein is CASSYSGNTIYF. CDR3 coding DNA: TGTGCCAGCAGCTACTCTGGAAACACCATATATTTT. The V call is TRBV5-6, the J call TRBJ1-3; D unclear. Germline CDR1 reads SGHDT; CDR2 reads YYEEEE. V shed 3 bases and J shed 0 bases, with 1 base lying between them. The CDR3 sequence is 12 residues long.

The chain is built from TRBV28 and TRBJ2-7, with 7 nucleotides matching TRBD2. V was pared by 8 bases and J by 7 bases, with 14 bases of the junction left unmatched. Germline V gene data show CDR1 as MDHEN and CDR2 as SYDVKM. The CDR3 is 14 amino acids. The CDR3 region has the DNA TGTGCCAGCGGTCGACTAGCAGGGTTTGGTGAGCAGTACTTC. Translated: CASGRLAGFGEQYF. The full variable domain, with the rest looked up from reference TRBV28 and TRBJ2-7, is DVKVTQSSRYLVKRTGEKVFLECVQDMDHENMFWYRQDPGLGLRLIYFSYDVKMKEKGDIPEGYSVSREKKERFSLILESASTNQTSMYLCASGRLAGFGEQYFGPGTRLTVT.

CDR3 DNA: TGTGCTAGTGGTTTATTCGCCGGGGGCAACGAGCAGTACTTC. Translating it yields CASGLFAGGNEQYF. This chain links TRBV12-5 with TRBJ2-7; D may correspond to TRBD1 or TRBD2 (6 bases each). Trimming stripped 3 bases from V and 5 bases from J, with 14 bases between. Per the germline V gene, CDR1 is LGHNT and CDR2 is FRNRAP. The CDR3 has 14 residues.

This clonotype turned up a few times. The chain employs TRBV12-5 and TRBJ2-1, with 16 positions matching TRBD2. This CDR3 spans 15 amino acids. V gave up 6 bases and J gave up 8 bases; unmatched junction bases: 4. Germline V CDR1 and CDR2: LGHNT, FRNRAP. The CDR3 nucleotides are TGTGCTAGTGGCGGAGGGACTAGCGGGAGGGATGAGCAGTTCTTC. Translating gives CASGGGTSGRDEQFF.

This clonotype was seen repeatedly, ten times or more. V gene TRBV19 combines with J gene TRBJ2-1; unclear D gene. The germline V and J ends were trimmed by 2 bases and 3 bases, with 8 bases remaining between them. The CDR3 runs 14 residues. Germline assignment: CDR1 LNHDA and CDR2 SQIVND (reference sequence). CDR3 in DNA: TGTGCCAGTAGTATACTTTTGCGCTACAATGAGCAGTTCTTC. Its translation is CASSILLRYNEQFF.

This clonotype showed up many times. The chain couples TRBV12-3 or TRBV12-4 to TRBJ1-1; 7 nucleotides align to TRBD1. With 4 bases clipped from V and 6 bases from J, the junction kept 5 bases outside the gene matches. The CDR3 consists of 13 residues. CDR3 residues: CASSSGGQPEAFF. CDR3 DNA sequence: TGTGCCAGCAGTTCCGGGGGACAGCCTGAAGCTTTCTTT.

This clonotype turned up a few times. This chain connects TRBV18 to TRBJ2-7, with D uncertain. V was cut by 6 bases and J by 6 bases, with 12 bases left in between. The CDR3 covers 12 residues. Germline-derived CDR1 and CDR2 are KGHSH and LQKENI. The CDR3 is CASSEKGTEQYF. In DNA, the CDR3 is TGTGCCAGCTCCGAGAAGGGTACCGAGCAGTACTTC.

The sample holds many counts of this clonotype. CDR3 in amino acids: CSVEEGRDTGELFF. CDR3 sequence (DNA): TGCAGCGTTGAAGAGGGGAGGGACACCGGGGAGCTGTTTTTT. V is TRBV29-1 and J is TRBJ2-2; the match to TRBD2 covers 7 bases. CDR3 length: 14 amino acids. V shed 0 bases, J shed 3 bases, and the junction held 1 base outside the gene matches. Per germline, CDR1 SQVTM and CDR2 ANQGSEA.

This clonotype was recorded a few times. This sequence joins TRBV18 and TRBJ2-1, with TRBD2 matching over 11 bases. The CDR3 extends over 21 amino acids. CDR1 KGHSH and CDR2 LQKENI come from the germline V gene. Trimming at V came to 4 bases and at J to 3 bases, leaving 20 bases not matched to a gene. CDR3 in amino acids: CASSQGRATVGLAVDYNEQFF. DNA of the CDR3: TGTGCCAGCTCACAGGGGAGAGCCACGGTGGGACTAGCGGTGGACTACAATGAGCAGTTCTTC.

At least ten counts were recorded for this clonotype. The V call is TRBV12-3 or TRBV12-4, the J call TRBJ1-2; D uncertain. The ends were cut back, 3 bases at V and 4 bases at J, with 9 bases in the middle. The CDR3 has 13 residues. CDR3 region: CASSFGRGYGYTF. The CDR3 DNA sequence: TGTGCCAGCAGTTTCGGCAGAGGCTATGGCTACACCTTC.

This clonotype showed up many times. This chain links TRBV9 with TRBJ2-1, with D unresolved. There are 15 residues in the CDR3. Germline CDR1 is SGDLS and CDR2 is YYNGEE. The V end was cut by 0 bases, the J end by 0 bases, with 7 bases between. The CDR3 protein is CASSVEQRSYNEQFF. Here the CDR3 DNA reads TGTGCCAGCAGCGTAGAACAGCGCTCCTACAATGAGCAGTTCTTC.